The T cell receptor beta chain described here comes from a study of blood T cell repertoires in COVID-19. The overall study: Donors in the United States, Italy and Spain gave samples during acute or convalescent COVID-19.

The study drew participants aged about 18 to 95 years from approximately 23 US areas. Germline assignment: CDR1 SGHVS and CDR2 FQNEAQ. J lost 0 bases, V lost 1 base, and 4 bases had no gene match. The CDR3 has 16 amino acids. Source study methods: Amplified reference gene primers provided the basis for estimating nucleated cell counts. The table came from immunoSEQ multiplex PCR; TCRdb's copy has only in-frame clones and leaves some out. D and trimming come from the DNA, and the V and J calls and clone size come from that table. The sample yields about 380,000 clones, approximately 90% seen once. This receptor was obtained from a woman under 30 who had recovered from COVID-19. The chain is built from TRBV7-8 and TRBJ2-3; 7 bases match TRBD2. The sequenced sample consisted of PBMCs or T cells enriched from blood (not recorded which). CDR3 amino acids: CASSLGTRLSTDTQYF. The CDR3 DNA reads as TGTGCCAGCAGCTTAGGGACTAGACTAAGCACAGATACGCAGTATTTT.